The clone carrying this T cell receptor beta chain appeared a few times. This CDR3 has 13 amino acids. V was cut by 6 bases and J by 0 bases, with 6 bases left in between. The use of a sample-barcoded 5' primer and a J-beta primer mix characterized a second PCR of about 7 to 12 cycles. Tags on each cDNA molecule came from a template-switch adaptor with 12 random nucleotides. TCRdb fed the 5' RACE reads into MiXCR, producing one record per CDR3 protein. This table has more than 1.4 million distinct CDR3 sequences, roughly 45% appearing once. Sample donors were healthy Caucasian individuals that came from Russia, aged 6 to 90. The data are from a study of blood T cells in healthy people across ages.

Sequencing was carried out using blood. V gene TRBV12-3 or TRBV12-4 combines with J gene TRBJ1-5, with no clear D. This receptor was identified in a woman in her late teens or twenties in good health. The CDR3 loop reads CASRLTSNQPQHF. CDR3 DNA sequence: TGTGCCAGCAGGCTAACTAGCAATCAGCCCCAGCATTTT.